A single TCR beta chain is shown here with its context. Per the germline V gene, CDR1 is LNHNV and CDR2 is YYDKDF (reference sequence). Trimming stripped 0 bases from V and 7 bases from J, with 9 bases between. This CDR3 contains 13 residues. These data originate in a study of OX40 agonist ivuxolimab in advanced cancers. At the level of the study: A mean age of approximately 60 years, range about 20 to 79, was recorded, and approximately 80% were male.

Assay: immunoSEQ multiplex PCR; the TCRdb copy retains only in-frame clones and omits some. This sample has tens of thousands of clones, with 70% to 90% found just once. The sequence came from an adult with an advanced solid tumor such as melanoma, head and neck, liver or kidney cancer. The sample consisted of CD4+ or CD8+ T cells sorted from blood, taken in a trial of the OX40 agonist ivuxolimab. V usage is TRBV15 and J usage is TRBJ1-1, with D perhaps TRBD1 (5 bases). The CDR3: CATSRDWGSEAFF. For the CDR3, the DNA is TGTGCCACCAGCAGAGATTGGGGCAGTGAAGCTTTCTTT.